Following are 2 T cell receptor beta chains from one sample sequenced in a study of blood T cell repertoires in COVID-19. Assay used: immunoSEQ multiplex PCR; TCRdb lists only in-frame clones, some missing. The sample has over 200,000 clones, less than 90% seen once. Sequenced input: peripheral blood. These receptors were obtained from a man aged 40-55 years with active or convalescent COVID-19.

The CDR3 DNA reads as TGTGCCAGCAGCCCCATTCGGGACAGGGGTATAGGGAGTCAGCCCCAGCATTTT. As protein: CASSPIRDRGIGSQPQHF. The chain joins TRBV7-4 to TRBJ1-5; 10 bases fit TRBD1. CDR3 length: 18 residues. The V gene's germline CDR1 is SGHVT and CDR2 SQSDAQ. V shed 5 bases, J shed 6 bases, and the junction held 16 bases outside the gene matches.

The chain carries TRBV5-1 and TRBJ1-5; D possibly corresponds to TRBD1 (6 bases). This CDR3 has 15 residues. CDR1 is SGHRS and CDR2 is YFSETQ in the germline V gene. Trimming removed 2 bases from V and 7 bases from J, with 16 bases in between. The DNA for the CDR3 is TGCGCCAGCAGCTTACTTCCGACAGGCGACCAGCCCCAGCATTTT. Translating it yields CASSLLPTGDQPQHF.